The sequence of this T cell receptor beta chain was determined in a study of tumor and adjacent non-tumor tissue in lung cancer listed by TCRdb under 2018. Some background on the complete study: Patients with adenocarcinoma (12), squamous cell carcinoma (2) and small cell lung cancer (1) were included in the cohort. Among the roughly 15 patients, ages ranged from about 31 to 76 years, roughly 10 were men and 5 were women, and disease was TNM stage I to III. Sequencing produced about 130,000,000 productive TCRbeta reads in total, an average of approximately 4.5 million reads per sample. Using bulk TCRbeta repertoires from 15 lung cancer patients, the study set lung tumor tissue side by side with matched distant non-tumor lung tissue. For each patient, one tumor sample and one normal lung sample were taken, giving under 35 paired specimens that underwent TCRbeta CDR3 sequencing.

The CDR3 sequence runs 16 residues, both termini included. Only the CDR3 region is kept as DNA, spanning 48 bases read in frame from base 1. From the germline V gene (reference sequence), CDR1 is DFQATT and CDR2 is SNEGSKA. For this clonotype: Its recognized antigen is unknown. Likely a read error: the CDR3 ends without its conserved phenylalanine or tryptophan.

Broader findings and caveats from the paper: Only roughly 14 patients were in the cohort, and the authors stated that larger samples and more detailed clinical data are needed. Younger patients had significantly higher TCR diversity, and higher tumor TCR diversity was associated with shorter overall and disease-free survival. Peripheral blood was not sequenced, so blood TCRbeta repertoires in these lung cancer patients were not examined. Tumor tissue showed significantly higher TCR diversity (inverse Simpson) than normal lung tissue, at 431.37 vs 166.20 (P = 0.0075, Mann-Whitney U test). In normal lung, the top 100 clones accounted for a significantly larger cumulative share of the repertoire than in tumor tissue. Neither the sequencing platform nor unique molecular identifiers are mentioned in the methods.

Receptors were amplified or captured by multiplex PCR. Sequencing used an Illumina HiSeq 2500. TCRbeta libraries were constructed through three rounds of nested PCR with primers (Table S4) according to protocols modified from ARM-PCR. PCR products of 200-500 bp were gel-excised and purified with the QIAquick gel extraction kit before sequencing. The original pipeline was this. Trimmomatic was used to clean the reads, FLASH merged the cleaned reads into complete CDR3 sequences, and MiTCR assigned the sequences to V(D)J germline segments. Clonal diversity was computed as the inverse Simpson's index with VDJtools. A read counted as productive if the sequence was in-frame and lacked a premature stop codon. TCRdb redid the processing of the public reads, applying fastp at Q25 and MiXCR, and retained in-frame beta chains. Each entry is one CDR3 protein sequence, shown with its most common DNA and genes. TCRdb's processing, not the study's, gives the V and J calls here. In this sample the table shows under 95,000 distinct CDR3 sequences, 70% to 90% of which occur a single time. Clones ranked in the top ten supply approximately 55% of the sample.

RNA was isolated from bulk, unsorted tissue, and RNA quality was assessed with a NanoDrop ND-1000 and an Agilent 2100. Distant non-tumor tissue taken more than 3 cm from the tumor edge was used as the normal lung sample. Donors were newly diagnosed lung cancer patients admitted for thoracic surgery in China between August and November 2014, without prior chemotherapy. Anyone who had undergone radiotherapy or chemotherapy before, or who had another cancer at the same time, was left out of the study. Surgical tissue pieces of roughly 1-2 cm3 were preserved in RNAlater solution and stored at -80 °C until use.

This chain joins TRBV20-1 to TRBJ2-2; the D gene is perhaps TRBD2, on 6 matching bases. Source material: distant non-tumor lung tissue. This receptor was identified in a man between 60 and 75 years old with non-small cell lung cancer. The CDR3 amino acid sequence is: CSARVPDAEQTGGLFL. The sequenced DNA is TGCAGTGCTAGGGTTCCGGACGCTGAACAAACCGGGGGGCTGTTTCTT.